This TCR beta chain is from a study of memory CD4+ T cells and cytomegalovirus serostatus. Overall study context: This sample comes from healthy Belgian adults, eight or nine CMV seropositive, roughly 22 seronegative.

Single viable CD3+CD4+CD8-CD45RO+ cells were sorted as the memory CD4+ T cells. CMV serostatus came from serum IgG against pp150, pp28, p38, p52. This clone appeared a single time. TCRdb keeps only in-frame clones here, not all; method: immunoSEQ multiplex PCR. The sample lists tens of thousands of clones; 60% to 80% were seen once. The CDR3 runs to 15 residues. V shed 3 bases, J shed 5 bases, and the junction held 3 bases outside the gene matches. CDR1 is MNHNY, CDR2 SVGAGI, per germline (reference sequence). Sequencing was performed on memory CD4+ T cells from blood. This chain joins TRBV6-6 and TRBJ2-1; 11 nucleotides line up with TRBD2. This clonotype was obtained from an adult in good health and CMV-seronegative. CDR3 region: CASSYVSGGDNEQFF. CDR3 coding DNA: TGTGCCAGCAGTTATGTTAGCGGGGGGGACAATGAGCAGTTCTTC.